This T cell receptor beta chain was obtained from a study of identical twins. Trimming shortened V by 6 bases and J by 5 bases, and 10 bases separated the two germline ends. The CDR3 runs to 11 residues. Germline V gene sequence: CDR1 DFQATT, CDR2 SNEGSKA (reference sequence). This clonotype has at least ten counts. No antigen is known for it. Study results and limitations: Less excess twin sharing appeared in beta out-of-frame sequences.

A universal primer site was added by template switching, and unique molecular identifiers were carried by the cDNA. TCRdb fed the 5' RACE reads into MiXCR, producing one record per CDR3 protein. The table has about 150,000 distinct CDR3 sequences, 3% to 4.5% seen once; the top ten hold roughly 8%. Every sampled donor was Caucasian and healthy. The specimen sequenced was memory T cells sorted from blood. V gene TRBV20-1 combines with J gene TRBJ2-5; a possible D gene is TRBD2 (5 bases). The clonotype was recovered from a young man in good health. The CDR3 is CSAGRGETQYF. The CDR3 DNA reads TGCAGTGCAGGGAGAGGCGAGACCCAGTACTTC.